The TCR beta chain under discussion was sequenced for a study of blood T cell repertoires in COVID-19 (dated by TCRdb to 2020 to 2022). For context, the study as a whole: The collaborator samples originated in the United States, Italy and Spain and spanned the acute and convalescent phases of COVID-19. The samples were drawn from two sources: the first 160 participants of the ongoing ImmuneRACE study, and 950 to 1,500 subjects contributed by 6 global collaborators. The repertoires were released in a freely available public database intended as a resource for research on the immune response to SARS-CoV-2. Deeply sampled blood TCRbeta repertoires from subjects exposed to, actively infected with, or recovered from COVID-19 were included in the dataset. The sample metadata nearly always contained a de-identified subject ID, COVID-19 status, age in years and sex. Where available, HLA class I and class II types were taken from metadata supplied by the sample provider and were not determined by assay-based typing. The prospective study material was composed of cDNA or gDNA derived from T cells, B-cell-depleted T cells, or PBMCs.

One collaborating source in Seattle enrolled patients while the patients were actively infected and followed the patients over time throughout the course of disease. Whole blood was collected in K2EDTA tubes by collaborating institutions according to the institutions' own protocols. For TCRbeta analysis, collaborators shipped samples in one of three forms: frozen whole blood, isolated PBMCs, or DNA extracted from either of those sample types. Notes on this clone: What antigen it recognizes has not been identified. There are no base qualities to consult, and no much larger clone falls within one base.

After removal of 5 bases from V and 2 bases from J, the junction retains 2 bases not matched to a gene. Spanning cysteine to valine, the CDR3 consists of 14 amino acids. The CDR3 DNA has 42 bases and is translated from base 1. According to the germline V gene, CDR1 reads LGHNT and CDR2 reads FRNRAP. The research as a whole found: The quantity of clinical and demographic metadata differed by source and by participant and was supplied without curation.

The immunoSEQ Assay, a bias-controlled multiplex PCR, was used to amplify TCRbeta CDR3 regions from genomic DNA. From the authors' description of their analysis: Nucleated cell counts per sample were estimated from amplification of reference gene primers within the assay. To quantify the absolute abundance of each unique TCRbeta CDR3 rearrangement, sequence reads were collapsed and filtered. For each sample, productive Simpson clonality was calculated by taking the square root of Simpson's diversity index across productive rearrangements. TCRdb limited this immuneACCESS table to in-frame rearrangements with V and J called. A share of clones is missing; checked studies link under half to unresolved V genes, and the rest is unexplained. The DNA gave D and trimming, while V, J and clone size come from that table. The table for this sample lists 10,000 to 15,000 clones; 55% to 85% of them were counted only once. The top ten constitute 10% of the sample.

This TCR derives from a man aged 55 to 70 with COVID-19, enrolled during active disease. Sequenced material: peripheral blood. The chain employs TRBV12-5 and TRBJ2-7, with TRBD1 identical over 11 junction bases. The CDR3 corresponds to CASGTGQGAYEQYV. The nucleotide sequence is TGTGCTAGTGGTACGGGACAGGGGGCCTACGAGCAGTACGTC.